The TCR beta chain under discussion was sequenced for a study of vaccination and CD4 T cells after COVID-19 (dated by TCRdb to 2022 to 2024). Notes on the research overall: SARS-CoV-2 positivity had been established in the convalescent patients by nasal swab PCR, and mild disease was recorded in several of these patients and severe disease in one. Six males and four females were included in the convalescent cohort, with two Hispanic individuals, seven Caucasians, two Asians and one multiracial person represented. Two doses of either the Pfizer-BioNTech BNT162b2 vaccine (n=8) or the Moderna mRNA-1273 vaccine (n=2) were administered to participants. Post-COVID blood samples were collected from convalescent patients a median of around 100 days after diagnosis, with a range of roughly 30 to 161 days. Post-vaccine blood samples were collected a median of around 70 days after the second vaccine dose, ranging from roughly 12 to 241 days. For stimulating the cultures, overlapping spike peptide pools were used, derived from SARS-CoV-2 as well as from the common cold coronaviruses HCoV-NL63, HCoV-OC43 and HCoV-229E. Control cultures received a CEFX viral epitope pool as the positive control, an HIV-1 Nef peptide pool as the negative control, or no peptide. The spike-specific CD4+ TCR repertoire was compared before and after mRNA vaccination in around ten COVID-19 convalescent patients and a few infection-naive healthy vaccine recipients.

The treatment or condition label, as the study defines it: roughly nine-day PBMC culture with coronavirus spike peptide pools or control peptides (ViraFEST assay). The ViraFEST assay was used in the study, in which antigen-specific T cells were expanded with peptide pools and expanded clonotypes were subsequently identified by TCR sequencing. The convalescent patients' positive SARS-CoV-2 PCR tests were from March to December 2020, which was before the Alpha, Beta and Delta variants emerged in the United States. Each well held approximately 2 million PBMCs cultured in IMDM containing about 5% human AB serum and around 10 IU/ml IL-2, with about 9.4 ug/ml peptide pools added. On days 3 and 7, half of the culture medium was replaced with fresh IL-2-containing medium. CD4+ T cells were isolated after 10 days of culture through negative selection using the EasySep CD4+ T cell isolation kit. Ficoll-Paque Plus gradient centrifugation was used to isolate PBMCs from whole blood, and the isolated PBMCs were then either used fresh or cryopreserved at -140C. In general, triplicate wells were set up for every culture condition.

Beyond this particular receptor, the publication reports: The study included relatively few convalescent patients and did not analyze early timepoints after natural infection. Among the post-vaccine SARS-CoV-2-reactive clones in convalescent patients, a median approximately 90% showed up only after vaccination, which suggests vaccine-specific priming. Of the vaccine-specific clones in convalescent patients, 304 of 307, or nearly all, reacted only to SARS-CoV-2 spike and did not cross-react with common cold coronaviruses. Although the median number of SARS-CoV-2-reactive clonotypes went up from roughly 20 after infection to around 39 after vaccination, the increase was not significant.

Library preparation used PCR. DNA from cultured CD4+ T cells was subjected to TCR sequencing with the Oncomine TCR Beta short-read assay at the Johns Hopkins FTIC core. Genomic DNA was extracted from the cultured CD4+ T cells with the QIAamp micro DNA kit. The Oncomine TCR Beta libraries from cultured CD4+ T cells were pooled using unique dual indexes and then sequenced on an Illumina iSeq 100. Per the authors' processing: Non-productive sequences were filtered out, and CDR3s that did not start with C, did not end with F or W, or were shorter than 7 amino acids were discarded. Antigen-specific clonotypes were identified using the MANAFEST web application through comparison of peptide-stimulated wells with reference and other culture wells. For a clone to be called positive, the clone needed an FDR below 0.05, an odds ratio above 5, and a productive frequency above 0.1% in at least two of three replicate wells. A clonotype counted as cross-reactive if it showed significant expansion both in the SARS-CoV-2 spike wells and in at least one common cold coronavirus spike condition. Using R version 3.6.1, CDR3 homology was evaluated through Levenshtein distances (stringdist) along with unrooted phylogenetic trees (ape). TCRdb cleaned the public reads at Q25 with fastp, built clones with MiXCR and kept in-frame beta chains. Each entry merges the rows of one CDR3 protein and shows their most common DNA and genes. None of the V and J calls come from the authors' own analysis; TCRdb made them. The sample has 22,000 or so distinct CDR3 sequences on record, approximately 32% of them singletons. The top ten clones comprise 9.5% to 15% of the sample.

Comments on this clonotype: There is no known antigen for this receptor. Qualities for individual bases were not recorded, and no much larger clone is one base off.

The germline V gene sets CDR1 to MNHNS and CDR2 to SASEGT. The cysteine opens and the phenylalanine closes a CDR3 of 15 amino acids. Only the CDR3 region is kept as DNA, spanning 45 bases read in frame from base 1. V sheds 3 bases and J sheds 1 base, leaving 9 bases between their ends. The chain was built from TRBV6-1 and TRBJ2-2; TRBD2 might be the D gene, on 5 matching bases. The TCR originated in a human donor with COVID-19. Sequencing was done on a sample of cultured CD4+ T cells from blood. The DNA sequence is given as TGTGCCAGCAGTGATGGCGAGGGGAACACCGGGGAGCTGTTTTTT. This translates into CASSDGEGNTGELFF.